Each of the 32 T cell receptor beta chains below was sequenced from the same sample in a study of cytomegalovirus exposure and HLA in healthy donors. Primers: 60 Vbeta forward and 13 Jbeta reverse. The assay was immunoSEQ multiplex PCR, and TCRdb's table has in-frame clones only and misses some. The data hold approximately 180,000 clones, with around 86% observed a single time. Sequenced sample: PBMCs. These receptors all stem from a woman aged 18 to 35 in good health and CMV-seronegative.

V and J are TRBV11-2 and TRBJ1-3; 10 bases line up with TRBD1. V lost 7 bases and J lost 6; bases outside the gene matches: 9. Germline CDR1 reads SGHAT; CDR2 reads FQNNGV. This CDR3 comprises 15 residues. CDR3 DNA: TGTGCCAGCACCCATGGACAGGGGGTCGCAAACACCATATATTTT. It codes for CASTHGQGVANTIYF.

The chain is built from TRBV11-2 and TRBJ1-2; D gene uncertain. V gave up 0 bases and J gave up 4 bases, with 9 bases separating them. CDR3 length: 14 residues. CDR1 and CDR2 (germline): SGHAT, FQNNGV. CDR3 sequence (DNA): TGTGCCAGCAGCTTAGAGGGCAACTTCTATGGCTACACCTTC. Protein sequence: CASSLEGNFYGYTF. Based on the CDR3 plus reference TRBV11-2 and TRBJ1-2, the full variable domain is EAGVAQSPRYKIIEKRQSVAFWCNPISGHATLYWYQQILGQGPKLLIQFQNNGVVDDSQLPKDRFSAERLKGVDSTLKIQPAKLEDSAVYLCASSLEGNFYGYTFGSGTRLTVV.

The V and J genes are TRBV19 and TRBJ2-1; 7 positions match TRBD2. Germline V gives CDR1 LNHDA, CDR2 SQIVND (reference sequence). Unmatched junction bases numbered 15, after V lost 4 bases and J lost 12 bases. The CDR3 runs 15 residues. CDR3 sequence: CASSTHLAAGGGQFF. As DNA, the CDR3 is TGTGCCAGTAGTACCCATCTAGCGGCTGGGGGAGGGCAGTTCTTC.

This chain links TRBV10-3 with TRBJ2-3, with 10 bases identical to TRBD2. Per germline, CDR1 ENHRY and CDR2 SYGVKD. There are 14 residues in the CDR3. Trimming at V came to 7 bases and at J to 4 bases, leaving 5 bases not matched to a gene. The CDR3 DNA is TGTGCCATCAATCAGCGGGAGGGGGCAGATACGCAGTATTTT. Translation gives CAINQREGADTQYF.

This chain uses TRBV2 with TRBJ2-7; 8 bases are shared with TRBD1. The V and J ends lost 3 bases and 6 bases, in that order; junction bases with no gene match: 4. There are 13 residues in the CDR3. Germline loops: CDR1 SNHLY, CDR2 FYNNEI. CDR3 DNA sequence: TGTGCCAGCAGTGACAGGGGGCTTCTCGAGCAGTACTTC. Protein product: CASSDRGLLEQYF.

This clone appeared a single time. The chain is built from TRBV29-1 and TRBJ1-1; D is uncertain. This CDR3 region has 14 residues. V shed 6 bases and J shed 1 base, with 15 bases lying between them. The germline gives CDR1 SQVTM, CDR2 ANQGSEA. CDR3 DNA: TGCAGCGTCCGGGCGGGGAGGGCGAACACTGAAGCTTTCTTT. Translated, it gives CSVRAGRANTEAFF.

The V call is TRBV12-2, the J call TRBJ2-1; the table's D call, TRBD2, has no DNA check behind it. TRBV12-2 is noted as a pseudogene. This CDR3 region has 14 residues. The CDR3: CASRLRNGVNEQFF. CDR3 DNA sequence: TGTGCAAGTCGCTTAAGAAACGGGGTCAATGAGCAGTTCTTC.

The V call is TRBV7-9, the J call TRBJ1-6; maybe TRBD1 (5 bases). V lost 3 bases to trimming and J lost 5 bases, with 14 bases between them. This CDR3 region has 16 residues. Germline lookup yields CDR1 SEHNR and CDR2 FQNEAQ (reference sequence). CDR3 bases: TGTGCCAGCAGCTTGAGAAGGGGAGGCCATAATTCACCCCTCCACTTT. This sequence encodes CASSLRRGGHNSPLHF. The variable domain in full, with the rest retrieved from reference TRBV7-9 and TRBJ1-6, is DTGVSQNPRHKITKRGQNVTFRCDPISEHNRLYWYRQTLGQGPEFLTYFQNEAQLEKSRLLSDRFSAERPKGSFSTLEIQRTEQGDSAMYLCASSLRRGGHNSPLHFGNGTRLTVT.

This sequence joins TRBV19 and TRBJ1-2; maybe TRBD1 (5 bases). Germline V gene data show CDR1 as LNHDA and CDR2 as SQIVND (reference sequence). V lost 5 bases and J 2 bases, leaving 9 bases between the germline ends. The CDR3 sequence is 13 residues long. CDR3 DNA sequence: TGTGCCAGTAGTGGGGCACACAACTATGGCTACACCTTC. Residues: CASSGAHNYGYTF.

The chain recombines TRBV29-1 with TRBJ1-3, with no clear D. Between the trimmed V and J ends, which lost 2 bases and 0 bases, there was a span of 5 bases. The CDR3 extends over 13 amino acids. Germline CDR1 and CDR2: SQVTM and ANQGSEA. CDR3 bases: TGCAGCGTTGAACTCCTCTCTGGAAACACCATATATTTT. It is translated as CSVELLSGNTIYF.

This chain joins TRBV13 and TRBJ1-1; 8 bases fit TRBD1. J gave up 5 bases and V 5 bases, and 10 bases lay outside the gene matches. Germline assignment: CDR1 PRHDT and CDR2 FYEKMQ (reference sequence). This CDR3 is built from 15 residues. The CDR3 is CASSPYTGGETEAFF. The CDR3 DNA follows: TGTGCCAGCAGCCCCTATACAGGGGGAGAAACTGAAGCTTTCTTT.

The gene calls are TRBV7-2 and TRBJ2-7, with 16 bases identical to TRBD2. The CDR3 spans 15 residues. Losses at the gene ends were 8 bases for V and 2 bases for J; bases not matched to a gene: 3. CDR1 is SGHTA, CDR2 FQGNSA, per germline. The CDR3 region is CASSGTSGGAYEQYF. CDR3 nucleotide sequence: TGTGCCAGCTCGGGGACTAGCGGGGGGGCCTACGAGCAGTACTTC.

The chain links TRBV5-1 to TRBJ2-5; 7 bases line up with TRBD1. J gave up 5 bases and V 2 bases, and 12 bases lay outside the gene matches. Germline V gene lookup returns CDR1 SGHRS and CDR2 YFSETQ. The CDR3 has 16 residues. The CDR3 sequence is CASSLTSGTAAETQYF. The CDR3, as DNA: TGCGCCAGCAGCTTAACATCCGGGACAGCGGCGGAGACCCAGTACTTC.

The chain joins TRBV5-6 to TRBJ1-3; 7 bases match TRBD1. The CDR3 sequence is 15 residues long. Per germline, CDR1 SGHDT and CDR2 YYEEEE. With 2 bases clipped from V and 4 bases from J, the junction kept 6 bases outside the gene matches. The CDR3 DNA sequence: TGTGCCAGCAGCTTCTACAGGGGCGCGGGAAACACCATATATTTT. As protein: CASSFYRGAGNTIYF.

There are a few counts of this clone. The V call is TRBV21-1, the J call TRBJ1-1; the D call in the table, TRBD1, was not verified against the DNA. TRBV21-1 is deemed a pseudogene. The CDR3 has 17 residues. In DNA form, the CDR3 reads TGTGCCAGCAGCAAACAAAGACAGGGGGAAATGAACACTGAAGCTTTCTTT. Translated: CASSKQRQGEMNTEAFF.

This chain connects TRBV10-3 to TRBJ2-5, with TRBD2 as a possible D gene (5 bases). This CDR3 comprises 13 residues. Germline CDR1 ENHRY, CDR2 SYGVKD. V was cut by 10 bases and J by 1 base, with 13 bases left in between. CDR3: CASKEGSQETQYF. CDR3 sequence (DNA): TGTGCCAGCAAAGAGGGCAGCCAAGAGACCCAGTACTTC.

The V and J genes are TRBV4-2 and TRBJ2-7; D is ambiguous. Deletions cut 0 bases from V and 2 bases from J, with 11 bases between. The germline CDR1 and CDR2 sequences are LGHNA and YNFKEQ. The CDR3 covers 15 residues. The CDR3: CASSQDLGGTYEQYF. Written as DNA, the CDR3 is TGTGCCAGCAGCCAAGATCTTGGCGGCACCTACGAGCAGTACTTC.

The chain uses TRBV30 and TRBJ2-7; 8 nucleotides agree with TRBD2. Germline CDR1 GTSNPN, CDR2 SVGIG (reference sequence). V lost 0 bases to trimming and J lost 6 bases; unmatched junction nucleotides: 10. The CDR3 length is 15 residues. CDR3 nucleotide sequence: TGTGCCTGGAGTGTATCAGCGGGAGAATTGGTCGAGCAGTACTTC. Its translation is CAWSVSAGELVEQYF.

V is TRBV4-1 and J is TRBJ2-3; possibly TRBD2 for D (5 bases). The CDR3 covers 13 residues. Trimming left V 4 bases short and J 6 bases short, with 11 bases between. The germline CDR1 and CDR2 sequences are MGHRA and YSYEKL. CDR3 nucleotide sequence: TGCGCCAGCAGCCCCAGGAGGCATGATACGCAGTATTTT. This sequence encodes CASSPRRHDTQYF.

The chain employs TRBV27 and TRBJ2-7, with 11 bases lining up with TRBD1. V shed 8 bases and J 0 bases; nucleotides not matched to a gene: 6. Germline assignment: CDR1 MNHEY and CDR2 SMNVEV (reference sequence). The CDR3 loop spans 15 amino acids. CDR3 loop: CASRIGTGGSYEQYF. CDR3 nucleotide sequence: TGTGCCAGCCGAATCGGGACAGGGGGCTCCTACGAGCAGTACTTC.

Concerning this clone: Its ends do not fully match the called genes, so a read error is possible. V is TRBV2 and J is TRBJ2-7; 11 bases are a match to TRBD2. Germline V gene data show CDR1 as SNHLY and CDR2 as FYNNEI. This CDR3 is 15 amino acids long. CDR3 sequence (DNA): TGTGCCAGCAGAAGACTAGCGGGAACCTCCTACGAGCAGTATTTC. It codes for CASRRLAGTSYEQYF. The entire variable domain, with the rest obtained from reference TRBV2 and TRBJ2-7, is as follows: EPEVTQTPSHQVTQMGQEVILRCVPISNHLYFYWYRQILGQKVEFLVSFYNNEISEKSEIFDDQFSVERPDGSNFTLKIRSTKLEDSAMYFCASRRLAGTSYEQYFGPGTRLTVT.

CDR3 loop: CASRVRGVGTEAFF. For the CDR3, the DNA is TGTGCCAGCAGAGTCAGGGGGGTGGGCACTGAAGCTTTCTTT. The chain has TRBV2 and TRBJ1-1; 7 bases fit TRBD1. Germline V gene sequence: CDR1 SNHLY, CDR2 FYNNEI. Losses at the gene ends were 6 bases for V and 4 bases for J; bases not matched to a gene: 8. This CDR3 is built from 14 residues. Full variable domain (remainder filled in from reference TRBV2 and TRBJ1-1): EPEVTQTPSHQVTQMGQEVILRCVPISNHLYFYWYRQILGQKVEFLVSFYNNEISEKSEIFDDQFSVERPDGSNFTLKIRSTKLEDSAMYFCASRVRGVGTEAFFGQGTRLTVV.

The rearrangement links TRBV7-6 to TRBJ1-2, with D unresolved. Deletions cut 5 bases from V and 0 bases from J, with 13 bases between. This CDR3 spans 15 amino acids. Germline CDR1 reads SGHVS; CDR2 reads FNYEAQ. CDR3 nucleotides: TGTGCCAGCAGCCCGTCGGAAGGAGCTAACTATGGCTACACCTTC. This translates into CASSPSEGANYGYTF.

The chain has TRBV6-1 and TRBJ1-4, with a tentative D call TRBD1 (5 bases). The CDR3 sequence is 12 residues long. CDR1 and CDR2 from the germline V gene are MNHNS and SASEGT. The V end lost 3 bases, the J end lost 7 bases, and 6 bases lay between the germline ends. The CDR3 loop is CASSDGAEKLFF. Here the CDR3 DNA reads TGTGCCAGCAGTGATGGGGCTGAAAAACTGTTTTTT.

The chain joins TRBV6-5 to TRBJ2-7; perhaps TRBD2 as D (5 bases). Germline V gene sequence: CDR1 MNHEY, CDR2 SVGAGI. CDR3 length: 15 residues. Trimming shortened V by 5 bases and J by 2 bases, and 16 bases separated the two germline ends. Here the CDR3 DNA reads TGTGCCAGCAGTCGGGATGATGGATTAACCTACGAGCAGTACTTC. Protein product: CASSRDDGLTYEQYF.

This sequence joins TRBV7-2 and TRBJ1-5; the D is unclear. CDR3 length equals 13 residues. Germline loops: CDR1 SGHTA, CDR2 FQGNSA. Between the trimmed V and J ends, which lost 2 bases and 5 bases, there was a span of 7 bases. CDR3 sequence (DNA): TGTGCCAGCAGCTTAAACAGCTATCAGCCCCAGCATTTT. This encodes CASSLNSYQPQHF.

The chain has TRBV2 and TRBJ2-7, with D perhaps TRBD1 (5 bases). The CDR3 loop spans 15 amino acids. Per the germline V gene, CDR1 is SNHLY and CDR2 is FYNNEI. Deletions cut 6 bases from V and 1 base from J, with 16 bases between. The CDR3 is CASRKSTVLSYEQYF. In nucleotides, the CDR3 is TGTGCCAGCAGAAAGTCGACAGTACTTTCCTACGAGCAGTACTTC.

The chain recombines TRBV7-2 with TRBJ1-3; D is unclear. Germline values: CDR1 SGHTA, CDR2 FQGNSA. V lost 1 base and J lost 0, with 4 bases in between. CDR3 size: 14 residues. CDR3 amino acids: CASSLGPSGNTIYF. DNA of the CDR3: TGTGCCAGCAGCTTAGGGCCCTCTGGAAACACCATATATTTT.

A single count supports this clone. J is TRBJ2-1 and V is TRBV5-1; D is unresolved. The germline V gene encodes CDR1 SGHRS and CDR2 YFSETQ. This CDR3 region has 15 residues. Trimming left V 0 bases short and J 0 bases short, with 7 bases between. CDR3 sequence: CASSLGQVSYNEQFF. The CDR3 region has the DNA TGCGCCAGCAGCTTGGGGCAGGTCTCCTACAATGAGCAGTTCTTC.

The chain is built from TRBV27 and TRBJ2-3, with unresolved D. The V end lost 0 bases, the J end lost 2 bases, and 9 bases lay between the germline ends. This CDR3 spans 15 amino acids. Germline V CDR1 and CDR2: MNHEY, SMNVEV (reference sequence). CDR3: CASSLSYTNTDTQYF. The DNA of the CDR3 is TGTGCCAGCAGTTTATCGTACACAAACACAGATACGCAGTATTTT.

The rearrangement links TRBV10-3 to TRBJ2-1; 12 bases match TRBD2. Unmatched junction bases numbered 5, after V lost 6 bases and J lost 8 bases. CDR1 and CDR2 from the germline V gene are ENHRY and SYGVKD. The CDR3 is 14 amino acids. The CDR3 DNA reads as TGTGCCATCAGAACGACTAGCGGGAGCGATGAGCAGTTCTTC. Translating it yields CAIRTTSGSDEQFF.

The chain couples TRBV7-6 to TRBJ1-1, with D unclear. The length of the CDR3 is 14 residues. Trimming pared 1 base from V and 2 bases from J, leaving 8 bases between. Germline-derived CDR1 and CDR2 are SGHVS and FNYEAQ. CDR3 loop: CASSLDLGNTEAFF. For the CDR3, the DNA is TGTGCCAGCAGCTTAGATCTTGGCAACACTGAAGCTTTCTTT.